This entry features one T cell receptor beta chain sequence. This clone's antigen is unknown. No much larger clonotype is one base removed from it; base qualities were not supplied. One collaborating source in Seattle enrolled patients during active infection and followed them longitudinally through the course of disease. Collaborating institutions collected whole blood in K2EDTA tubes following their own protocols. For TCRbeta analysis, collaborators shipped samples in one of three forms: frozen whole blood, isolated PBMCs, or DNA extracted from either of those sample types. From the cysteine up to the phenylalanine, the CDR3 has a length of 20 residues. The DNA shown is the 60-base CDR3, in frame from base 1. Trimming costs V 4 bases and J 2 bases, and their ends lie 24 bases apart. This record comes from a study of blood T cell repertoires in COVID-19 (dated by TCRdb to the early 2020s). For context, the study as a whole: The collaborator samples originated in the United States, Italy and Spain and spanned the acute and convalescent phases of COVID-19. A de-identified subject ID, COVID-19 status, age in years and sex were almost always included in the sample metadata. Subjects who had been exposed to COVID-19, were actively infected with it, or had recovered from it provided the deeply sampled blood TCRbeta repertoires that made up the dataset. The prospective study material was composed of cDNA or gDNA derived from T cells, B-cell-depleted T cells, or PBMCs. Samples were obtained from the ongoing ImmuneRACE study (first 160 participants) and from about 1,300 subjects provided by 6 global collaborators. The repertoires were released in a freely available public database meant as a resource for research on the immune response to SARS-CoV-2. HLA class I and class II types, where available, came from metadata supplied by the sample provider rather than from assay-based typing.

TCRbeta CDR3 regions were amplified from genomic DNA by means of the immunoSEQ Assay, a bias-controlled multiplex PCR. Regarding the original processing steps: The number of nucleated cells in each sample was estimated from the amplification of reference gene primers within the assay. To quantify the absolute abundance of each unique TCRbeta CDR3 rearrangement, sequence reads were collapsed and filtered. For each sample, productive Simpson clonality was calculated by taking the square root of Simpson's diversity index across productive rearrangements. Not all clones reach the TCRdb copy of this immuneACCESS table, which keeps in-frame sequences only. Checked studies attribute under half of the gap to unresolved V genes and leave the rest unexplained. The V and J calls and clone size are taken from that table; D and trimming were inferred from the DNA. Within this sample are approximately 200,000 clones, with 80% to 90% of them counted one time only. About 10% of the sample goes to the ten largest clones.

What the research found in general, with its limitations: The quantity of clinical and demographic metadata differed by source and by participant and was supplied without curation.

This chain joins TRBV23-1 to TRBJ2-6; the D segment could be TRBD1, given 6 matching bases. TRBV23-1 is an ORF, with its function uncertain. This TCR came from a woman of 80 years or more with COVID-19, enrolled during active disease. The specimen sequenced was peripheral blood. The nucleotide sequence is TGCGCCAGCAGTCCACTAAGGACAGCGAGATGCGCACCTGGGGCCAACGTCCTGACTTTC. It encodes CASSPLRTARCAPGANVLTF.